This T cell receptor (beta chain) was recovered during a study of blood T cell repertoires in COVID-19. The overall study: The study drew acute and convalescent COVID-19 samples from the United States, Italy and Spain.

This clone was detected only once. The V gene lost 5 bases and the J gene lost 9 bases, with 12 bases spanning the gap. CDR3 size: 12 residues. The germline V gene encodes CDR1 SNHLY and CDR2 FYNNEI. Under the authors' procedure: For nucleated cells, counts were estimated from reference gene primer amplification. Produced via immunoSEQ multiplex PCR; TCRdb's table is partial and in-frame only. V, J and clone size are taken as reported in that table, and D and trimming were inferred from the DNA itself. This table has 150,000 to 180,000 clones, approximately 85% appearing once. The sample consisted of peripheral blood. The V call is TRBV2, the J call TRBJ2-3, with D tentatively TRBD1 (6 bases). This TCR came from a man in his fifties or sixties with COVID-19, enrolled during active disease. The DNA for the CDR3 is TGTGCCAGCAGTCCTGACAGGTTGACGCAGTATTTT. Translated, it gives CASSPDRLTQYF.